The clone carrying this T cell receptor (beta chain) was seen repeatedly, ten times or more. These data belong to a study of low-dose radiotherapy and immunotherapy resistance in tumors. The V end was cut by 5 bases, the J end by 6 bases, with 11 bases between. CDR1 is LGHDT and CDR2 is YNNKEL in the germline V gene (reference sequence). This CDR3 region has 12 residues. Time point: before trial treatment. TRAV- and TRBV-specific primers were used for first-strand cDNA, which covered alpha and beta chains. TCRs were put through approximately 20 PCR cycles of amplification with Phusion. A constant-region primer and the V-primer adapter served as the primer pair. Using its own MiXCR run on the reads, TCRdb lists one record per CDR3 protein. The sample records around 90,000 distinct CDR3 sequences, approximately 17% being singletons.

This specimen consisted of PBMCs, obtained before treatment. The sequence came from a male donor with prostate cancer. The V call is TRBV3-1, the J call TRBJ2-7; D is undetermined. CDR3 sequence: CASSVPGAEQYF. The CDR3 bases are TGTGCCAGCAGCGTCCCGGGTGCCGAGCAGTACTTC.